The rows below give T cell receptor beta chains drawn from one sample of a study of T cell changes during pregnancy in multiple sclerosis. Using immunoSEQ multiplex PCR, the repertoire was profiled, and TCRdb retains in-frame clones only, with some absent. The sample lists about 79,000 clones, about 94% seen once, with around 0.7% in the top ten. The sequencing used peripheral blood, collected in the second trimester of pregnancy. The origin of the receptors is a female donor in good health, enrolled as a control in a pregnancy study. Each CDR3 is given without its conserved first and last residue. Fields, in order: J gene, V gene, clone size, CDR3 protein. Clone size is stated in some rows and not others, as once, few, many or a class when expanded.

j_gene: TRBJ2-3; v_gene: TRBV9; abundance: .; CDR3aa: ASSVVETSGGLADTQY
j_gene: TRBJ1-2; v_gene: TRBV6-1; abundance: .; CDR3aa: ASSDIQGNGYT
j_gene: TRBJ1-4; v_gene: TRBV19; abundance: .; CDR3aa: ASRYWDRGEKLF
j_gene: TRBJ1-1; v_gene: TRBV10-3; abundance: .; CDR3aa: AIRDGEDTEAF
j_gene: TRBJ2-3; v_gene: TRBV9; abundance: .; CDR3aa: ASSGLSSADTQY
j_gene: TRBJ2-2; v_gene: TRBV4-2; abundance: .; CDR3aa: ASSQDQASGGAGELF
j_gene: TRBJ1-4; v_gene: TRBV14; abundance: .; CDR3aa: ASSQGSGGATNEKLF
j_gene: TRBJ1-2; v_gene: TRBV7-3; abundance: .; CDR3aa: ASSLIGQGYGYT
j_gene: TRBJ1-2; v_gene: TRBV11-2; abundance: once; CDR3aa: ASSYGGLNYGYT
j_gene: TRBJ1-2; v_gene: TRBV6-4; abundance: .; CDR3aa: ASSQVGEDGYT
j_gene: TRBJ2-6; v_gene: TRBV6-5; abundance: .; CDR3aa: ASSWTDPSGANVLT
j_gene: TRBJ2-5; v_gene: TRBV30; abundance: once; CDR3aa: AWSVLPEETQY
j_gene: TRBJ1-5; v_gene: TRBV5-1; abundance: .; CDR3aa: ASSWRPTQPQH
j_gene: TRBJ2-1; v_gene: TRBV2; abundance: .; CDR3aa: ASSEARVAEQF
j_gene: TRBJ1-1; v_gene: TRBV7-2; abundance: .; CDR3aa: ASSLTENTEAF
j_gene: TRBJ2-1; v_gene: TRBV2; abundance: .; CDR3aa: ASSGTGRQDEQF
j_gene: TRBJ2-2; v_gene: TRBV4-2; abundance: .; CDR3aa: ASSQADTGELF
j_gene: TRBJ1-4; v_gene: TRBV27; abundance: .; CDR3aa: ASSLETGSNEKLF
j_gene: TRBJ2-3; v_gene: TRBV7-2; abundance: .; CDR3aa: ASSWSSTSDTQY
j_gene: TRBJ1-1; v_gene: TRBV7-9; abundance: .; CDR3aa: ASSLGGGRDTEAF
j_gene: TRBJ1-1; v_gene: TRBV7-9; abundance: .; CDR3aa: ASRGRGGEAF
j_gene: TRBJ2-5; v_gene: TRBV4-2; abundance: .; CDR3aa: ASSQAYGTGETQY
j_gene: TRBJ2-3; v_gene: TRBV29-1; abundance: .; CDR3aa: SVGTSLTTDTQY
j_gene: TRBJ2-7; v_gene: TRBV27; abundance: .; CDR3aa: ASSIKFREYEQY
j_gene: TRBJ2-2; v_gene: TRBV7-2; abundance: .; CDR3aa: ASSMSLGELF
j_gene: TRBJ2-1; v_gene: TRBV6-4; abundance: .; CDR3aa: ASSDKQGKQF
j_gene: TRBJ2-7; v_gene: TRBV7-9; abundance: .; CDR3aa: ASSSHGQGKGYEQY
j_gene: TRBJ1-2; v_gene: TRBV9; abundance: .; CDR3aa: ASTPWGTETYGYT
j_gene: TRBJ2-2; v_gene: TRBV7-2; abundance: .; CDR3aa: ASSLRFSSPGELF
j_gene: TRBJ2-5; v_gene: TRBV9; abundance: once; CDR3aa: ASSVSTGTGVPKETQY
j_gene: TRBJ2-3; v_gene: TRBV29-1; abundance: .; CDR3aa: SVGSGGPTDTQY
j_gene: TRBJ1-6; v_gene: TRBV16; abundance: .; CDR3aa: ASSQWRGRGRLDSPLH
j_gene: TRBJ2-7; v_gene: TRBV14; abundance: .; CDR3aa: ASSDRDRAVFKQY
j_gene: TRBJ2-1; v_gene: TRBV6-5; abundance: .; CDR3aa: ASTIAGGPGEQF
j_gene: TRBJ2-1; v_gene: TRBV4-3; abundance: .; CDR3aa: ASSQTHRADNEQF
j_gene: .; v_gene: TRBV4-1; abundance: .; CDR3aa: ASSQDGYEQY
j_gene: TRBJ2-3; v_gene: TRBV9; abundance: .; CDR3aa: ASSVGNSGGDTQY
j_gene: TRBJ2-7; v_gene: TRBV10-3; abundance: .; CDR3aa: AISEWDRGGEQY
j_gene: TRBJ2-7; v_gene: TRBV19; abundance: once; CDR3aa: ASSIQNSYEQY
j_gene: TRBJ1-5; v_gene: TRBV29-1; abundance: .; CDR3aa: SVGELGNQPQH